The 17 T cell receptor beta chains below were found in one sample sequenced in a study of immune heterogeneity within non-small cell lung tumors. TCR beta CDR3 was amplified by multiplex PCR using 32 V and 13 J primers. TCRdb redid the calling of the multiplex PCR reads with MiXCR, one entry per CDR3 protein. The data hold 9,500 to 12,000 distinct CDR3 sequences, with 15% to 20% observed a single time. Template input was genomic DNA from bulk tumor (around 610 ng per sample). Surgical sampling yielded several biopsies per primary tumor (spaced far apart). Untreated, newly diagnosed non-small cell lung cancer patients underwent curative surgery. Material: lung tumor tissue. Every receptor here comes from a man between 60 and 75 years old with non-small cell lung cancer.

V and J are TRBV3-1 and TRBJ2-3; 11 bases are a match to TRBD2. Unmatched junction bases numbered 10, after V lost 1 base and J lost 7 bases. From germline, CDR1 is LGHDT and CDR2 YNNKEL (reference sequence). This CDR3 is 17 amino acids long. The CDR3 DNA reads as TGTGCCAGCAGCCAAGTCGTCGGTAGCGGGAGGGCATATACGCAGTATTTT. Protein product: CASSQVVGSGRAYTQYF.

This clonotype was detected ten times or more. The chain joins TRBV9 to TRBJ2-7, with D perhaps TRBD2 (5 bases). CDR3 size: 15 residues. Germline CDR1 and CDR2: SGDLS and YYNGEE. V was pared by 0 bases and J by 5 bases, with 15 bases between. DNA for the CDR3: TGTGCCAGCAGCGTAGGGGGTAGGGAGTTCGACGAGCAGTACTTC. Its protein product is CASSVGGREFDEQYF.

This clonotype has a handful of counts. This rearrangement joins TRBV24-1 to TRBJ2-1; 16 positions agree with TRBD2. CDR1 KGHDR and CDR2 SFDVKD come from the germline V gene. Losses at the gene ends were 4 bases for V and 9 bases for J; bases not matched to a gene: 5. This CDR3 is built from 16 residues. This CDR3 reads CATSETGTSGRVEQFF. The CDR3 DNA reads as TGTGCCACCAGTGAGACCGGGACTAGCGGGAGGGTTGAGCAGTTCTTC.

Turning to this clonotype: Since a much larger clone is just one base distant, this may be a read error. The V and J genes are TRBV30 and TRBJ2-7; 9 bases are a match to TRBD2. Losses at the gene ends were 3 bases for V and 1 base for J; bases not matched to a gene: 4. The CDR3 is 14 amino acids. Germline V gene data show CDR1 as GTSNPN and CDR2 as SVGIG (reference sequence). The DNA of the CDR3 is TGTGCCTGGAGCAGGACTAGCGTGTCCTACGAGCAGTACTTC. This translates into CAWSRTSVSYEQYF.

This clonotype qualifies as medium-sized. The chain links TRBV20-1 to TRBJ2-7, with 9 bases identical to TRBD1. The ends lost 0 bases at V and 10 bases at J; junction bases unmatched: 13. The CDR3 is 15 residues long. CDR1 is DFQATT and CDR2 is SNEGSKA in the germline V gene (reference sequence). In DNA, the CDR3 is TGCAGTGCTAGAGATCGGGGACAGGGCCAAATACAACAGTACTTC. Its protein product is CSARDRGQGQIQQYF.

This clonotype came up many times. The chain recombines TRBV6-1 with TRBJ1-4; D is unresolved. The CDR3 runs to 17 residues. Trimming removed 5 bases at V and 8 bases at J, with 24 bases between. From germline, CDR1 is MNHNS and CDR2 SASEGT. Here the CDR3 reads CASSPMGVGSQKEKLFF. The DNA for the CDR3 is TGTGCCAGCAGTCCAATGGGTGTGGGCAGTCAGAAGGAAAAACTGTTTTTT.

Relative to its sample, this clonotype is medium-sized. The V and J genes are TRBV27 and TRBJ1-6, with 7 bases lining up with TRBD1. Germline lookup yields CDR1 MNHEY and CDR2 SMNVEV (reference sequence). V was pared by 2 bases and J by 7 bases, with 2 bases of the junction left unmatched. There are 14 residues in the CDR3. The CDR3 protein is CASSLRGPNSPLHF. CDR3 DNA sequence: TGTGCCAGCAGTTTAAGGGGGCCGAATTCACCCCTCCACTTT.

The genes are TRBV27 and TRBJ2-1, with TRBD1 matching over 8 bases. Germline loops: CDR1 MNHEY, CDR2 SMNVEV (reference sequence). With V trimmed by 4 bases and J by 4 bases, 18 bases remained unmatched. The CDR3 covers 19 residues. Here the CDR3 reads CASSSFRTPIRGRYNEQFF. CDR3 sequence (DNA): TGTGCCAGCAGTTCATTTCGAACCCCAATCAGGGGGCGTTACAATGAGCAGTTCTTC.

This clonotype has only a few counts. The rearrangement joins TRBV20-1 to TRBJ2-1; perhaps TRBD2 as D (6 bases). The CDR3 extends over 13 amino acids. From germline, CDR1 is DFQATT and CDR2 SNEGSKA (reference sequence). The V and J ends lost 1 base and 2 bases respectively, with 6 bases between them. The CDR3 region has the DNA TGCAGTGCTAGAGTAGCGGCCTACAATGAGCAGTTCTTC. It yields the protein CSARVAAYNEQFF.

There are many counts of this clonotype. The V gene is TRBV2, the J gene TRBJ2-6; possibly TRBD1 or TRBD2 for D (7 bases each). The V gene lost 7 bases and the J gene lost 1 base, with 14 bases spanning the gap. The CDR3 loop spans 16 amino acids. The germline gives CDR1 SNHLY, CDR2 FYNNEI. The CDR3 DNA is TGTGCCAGCACAAGACAGGGAGGGTCTGGGGCCAACGTCCTGACTTTC. Its protein product is CASTRQGGSGANVLTF.

This clonotype rates as medium-sized (0.01 to 0.1%). The rearrangement uses TRBV12-3 or TRBV12-4 and TRBJ2-6; D ambiguous. The CDR3 has 14 amino acids. Trimming pared 8 bases from V and 3 bases from J, leaving 11 bases between. The chain's CDR3 is CASYRVGGANVLTF. CDR3 DNA sequence: TGTGCCAGCTATAGGGTTGGTGGGGCCAACGTCCTGACTTTC.

The rearrangement links TRBV6-1 to TRBJ1-1; D is perhaps TRBD1 (6 bases). In germline, CDR1 is MNHNS, CDR2 SASEGT. V lost 7 bases, J lost 2 bases, and 17 bases lay in between. There are 15 residues in the CDR3. This CDR3 reads CASKPLQGSNTEAFF. The CDR3 DNA is TGTGCCAGCAAGCCCCTACAGGGTAGCAACACTGAAGCTTTCTTT.

By share, this clonotype counts as medium-sized. The gene calls are TRBV2 and TRBJ1-2, with 9 positions matching TRBD1. The ends lost 4 bases at V and 8 bases at J; junction bases unmatched: 11. From germline, CDR1 is SNHLY and CDR2 FYNNEI. This CDR3 region has 15 residues. The CDR3 region is CASSGERQGVSGYTF. The CDR3 DNA reads TGTGCCAGCAGTGGCGAGCGACAGGGGGTTTCCGGCTACACCTTC. Drawing the rest from reference TRBV2 and TRBJ1-2, the complete variable domain is EPEVTQTPSHQVTQMGQEVILRCVPISNHLYFYWYRQILGQKVEFLVSFYNNEISEKSEIFDDQFSVERPDGSNFTLKIRSTKLEDSAMYFCASSGERQGVSGYTFGSGTRLTVV.

The DNA of the CDR3 is TGTGCCAGCAGACGGCTAGCGGGAGATGAGCAGTTCTTC. Translation: CASRRLAGDEQFF. The chain recombines TRBV2 with TRBJ2-1; 10 positions match TRBD2. The CDR3 length is 13 residues. Germline CDR1 reads SNHLY; CDR2 reads FYNNEI. The J segment lost 8 bases and the V segment lost 6 bases, leaving 4 bases of the junction unmatched.

This sequence joins TRBV29-1 and TRBJ1-1, with no clear D. CDR3 size: 11 residues. Trimming removed 0 bases from V and 5 bases from J, with 4 bases in between. The germline V gene has CDR1 SQVTM and CDR2 ANQGSEA. CDR3 protein: CSVEDSTEAFF. CDR3 nucleotides: TGCAGCGTTGAAGATTCAACTGAAGCTTTCTTT. Looking up the rest from reference TRBV29-1 and TRBJ1-1 gives the full variable domain: SAVISQKPSRDICQRGTSLTIQCQVDSQVTMMFWYRQQPGQSLTLIATANQGSEATYESGFVIDKFPISRPNLTFSTLTVSNMSPEDSSIYLCSVEDSTEAFFGQGTRLTVV.

The chain uses TRBV6-1 and TRBJ2-3; 16 bases are shared with TRBD2. Germline lookup yields CDR1 MNHNS and CDR2 SASEGT. The CDR3 covers 15 residues. Trimming cost V 8 bases and J 3 bases; bases outside gene matches: 2. CDR3 amino acids: CASGGLAGGTDTQYF. The CDR3, as DNA: TGTGCCAGCGGGGGACTAGCGGGAGGGACAGATACGCAGTATTTT.

This clonotype ranks as medium-sized. The chain carries TRBV6-1 and TRBJ2-2; D not resolved. V was trimmed by 5 bases and J by 0 bases, leaving 13 bases between them. CDR3 length: 16 residues. CDR1 and CDR2 (germline): MNHNS, SASEGT. The CDR3 spells CASSIGPFANTGELFF. CDR3 nucleotides: TGTGCCAGCAGTATTGGACCGTTCGCGAACACCGGGGAGCTGTTTTTT.